The rows below give T cell receptor beta chains drawn from one sample of a study of T cell changes during pregnancy in multiple sclerosis. Produced via immunoSEQ multiplex PCR; TCRdb's table is partial and in-frame only. This sample has roughly 38,000 clones, with less than 95% found just once. This specimen consisted of CD8+ T cells from peripheral blood mononuclear cells, obtained in the first trimester of pregnancy. These receptors originate from a female donor with multiple sclerosis, enrolled in a pregnancy study. The conserved cysteine and the conserved F or W are not part of the CDR3 here. Some rows mark clone size as missing; the rest say once, few, many or name a class of expanded clone.

j_call v_call clone_size cdr3_aa
TRBJ1-5 TRBV5-6 - ASSLGGDSNQPQH
TRBJ1-2 TRBV19 - ASSMGFDGYT
TRBJ2-7 TRBV5-6 - ASSGPGLAVYEQY
TRBJ2-7 TRBV5-4 once ASSVPGHSYEQY
TRBJ2-5 TRBV27 - ASSLSALAGAQETQY
TRBJ1-5 TRBV27 - ASSRRPDQPQH
TRBJ2-1 TRBV27 - ASSGGVSYNEQF
TRBJ1-2 TRBV5-1 - ASSLETGGDYGYT
TRBJ1-4 TRBV6-5 - ASSYSPSGNEKLF
TRBJ2-7 TRBV19 - ASSIGGGESSYEQY
TRBJ2-7 TRBV6-5 - ASSYERQGPYEQY
TRBJ2-3 TRBV4-3 - ASSQDSAGLAGGATQY
TRBJ1-4 TRBV18 medium-sized ASSPNRDRGTYATNEKLF
TRBJ2-7 TRBV10-2 - ASSDSSGLAGVEQY
TRBJ1-2 TRBV19 - ASSTDRSSGYT
TRBJ1-3 TRBV19 - ASSIWAVGNTIY
TRBJ2-7 TRBV9 - ASSARDYSPYEQY
TRBJ2-2 TRBV6-5 - ASSYSQGTGELF
TRBJ1-1 TRBV4-1 - ASSQDHEGVWMNTEAF
TRBJ1-3 TRBV25-1 - ASSERGSTGNTIY
TRBJ2-7 TRBV14 - ASSQESSGISYEQY
TRBJ2-1 TRBV2 - ASPETGGASYNEQF
TRBJ2-1 TRBV7-9 - ASSSDFGGGAEEQF
TRBJ2-7 TRBV7-9 - ASTLIPYEQY
TRBJ2-7 TRBV6-1 - ASSEKQVSYEQY
TRBJ2-1 TRBV7-2 once ASSLAGGYNEQF
TRBJ1-5 TRBV4-3 - ASSQGENSNQPQH